The 31 T cell receptor beta chains given below trace back to one sample, sequenced in a study of T cell responses to AZD1222 COVID-19 vaccine (dated by TCRdb to the early 2020s). Library construction relied on the immunoSEQ multiplex PCR assay. As stored in TCRdb, this immuneACCESS dataset retains in-frame rearrangements with V and J assigned. A fraction of the clones does not appear; measured against another copy, unresolved V genes explain less than half of the discrepancy, and the remainder lacks a known reason. In all, the sample holds around 99,000 clones, and approximately 86% of those were seen once. Together, the top ten hold 9.5% to 15% of the sample. The sample's time point label, in plain terms: baseline before first vaccination. The intended sense of this specimen's treatment or condition label: meningococcal conjugate vaccine given as trial control. The sample in question was peripheral blood, obtained on day 0 of MenACWY control vaccination. Receptors originate from an adult in good health.

The chain uses TRBV19 and TRBJ1-2; D gene ambiguous. V dropped 6 bases and J dropped 0 bases, with 8 bases sitting between them. Germline CDR1 and CDR2: LNHDA and SQIVND (reference sequence). The CDR3 spans 13 residues. CDR3 residues: CASSLTSNYGYTF. The CDR3 DNA is TGTGCCAGTAGCCTGACATCTAACTATGGCTACACCTTC.

The chain recombines TRBV19 with TRBJ2-3; a possible D gene is TRBD2 (6 bases). The CDR3 spans 14 residues. The germline gives CDR1 LNHDA, CDR2 SQIVND (reference sequence). V lost 8 bases and J 0 bases, leaving 12 bases between the germline ends. CDR3 DNA sequence: TGTGCCAGTGGAGGGTCGCCTAGCACAGATACGCAGTATTTT. Translating gives CASGGSPSTDTQYF. Complete variable domain (other parts from reference TRBV19 and TRBJ2-3): DGGITQSPKYLFRKEGQNVTLSCEQNLNHDAMYWYRQDPGQGLRLIYYSQIVNDFQKGDIAEGYSVSREKKESFPLTVTSAQKNPTAFYLCASGGSPSTDTQYFGPGTRLTVL.

This clone turned up a few times. Other nucleotide sequences in the sample specify the same CDR3. The V call is TRBV4-1, the J call TRBJ2-2; the match to TRBD1 covers 9 bases. Germline values: CDR1 MGHRA, CDR2 YSYEKL. The CDR3 runs to 15 residues. Trimming at V came to 2 bases and at J to 7 bases, leaving 5 bases not matched to a gene. CDR3 bases: TGCGCCAGCAGCCAAACAGGGGGCGGTAACGGGGAGCTGTTTTTT. The encoded protein is CASSQTGGGNGELFF.

The chain is built from TRBV28 and TRBJ2-5, with D perhaps TRBD1 (6 bases). The germline gives CDR1 MDHEN, CDR2 SYDVKM. This CDR3 region has 16 residues. V was shortened by 7 bases and J by 1 base, with 19 bases between the two germline ends. CDR3 in amino acids: CASTSPDRRFQETQYF. CDR3 DNA sequence: TGTGCCAGCACCTCCCCGGACAGACGTTTCCAAGAGACCCAGTACTTC.

V gene TRBV6-4 combines with J gene TRBJ1-5, with D perhaps TRBD1 (5 bases). V was clipped by 2 bases and J by 0 bases, with 23 bases between them. The CDR3 consists of 20 residues. The germline V gene encodes CDR1 MRHNA and CDR2 SNTAGT. This chain's CDR3 is CASSDLPRQSRIHSNQPQHF. Written as DNA, the CDR3 is TGTGCCAGCAGTGACCTCCCCAGACAGAGCCGAATTCATAGCAATCAGCCCCAGCATTTT.

The rearrangement joins TRBV12-3 or TRBV12-4 to TRBJ1-5; D not resolved. Deletions cut 6 bases from V and 7 bases from J, with 13 bases between. This CDR3 is 13 amino acids long. The CDR3 sequence: CASSELPTQPQHF. The CDR3, as DNA: TGTGCCAGCAGCGAGTTACCGACCCAGCCCCAGCATTTT.

CDR3 DNA: TGTGCCAGCAGCGCCGCCCGCGGGGGACTCGGGGAGACCCAGTACTTC. Its translation is CASSAARGGLGETQYF. This sequence joins TRBV3-1 (or the pseudogene TRBV3-2) and TRBJ2-5; 7 nucleotides match TRBD2. The CDR3 is 16 residues long. The V segment lost 5 bases and the J segment 5 bases; nucleotides outside the gene matches: 14. Per the germline V gene, CDR1 is LGHDT and CDR2 is YNNKEL (reference sequence).

The V call is TRBV6-2 or TRBV6-3, the J call TRBJ2-1; 10 positions match TRBD2. Per germline, CDR1 MNHEY and CDR2 SVGEGT. CDR3 size: 18 residues. V shed 4 bases and J 0 bases; nucleotides not matched to a gene: 9. This chain's CDR3 is CASSSWTSGQSSYNEQFF. The CDR3 DNA reads TGTGCCAGCAGTTCTTGGACTAGCGGCCAGAGCTCCTACAATGAGCAGTTCTTC.

The rearrangement uses TRBV19 and TRBJ2-1; D is ambiguous. CDR1 and CDR2 (germline): LNHDA, SQIVND (reference sequence). V was clipped by 9 bases and J by 4 bases, with 16 bases between them. The CDR3 extends over 14 amino acids. The CDR3 is CASPPPNPYNEQFF. The CDR3 nucleotides are TGTGCCAGCCCACCACCAAACCCATACAATGAGCAGTTCTTC.

V is TRBV15 and J is TRBJ2-5, with D unclear. Trimming took 1 base from V and 1 from J, leaving 7 bases between them. The CDR3 contains 14 residues. Germline V gene sequence: CDR1 LNHNV, CDR2 YYDKDF (reference sequence). The CDR3 loop reads CATSRGETQETQYF. DNA of the CDR3: TGTGCCACCAGCAGAGGTGAAACCCAAGAGACCCAGTACTTC.

The chain recombines TRBV6-2 or TRBV6-3 with TRBJ1-5; weak D call: TRBD1 (5 bases). Germline CDR1 is MNHEY and CDR2 is SVGEGT. Trimming took off 6 bases at V and 7 bases at J, with 13 bases between the two ends. The length of the CDR3 is 13 residues. The CDR3 spells CASSGEGTQPQHF. The CDR3 region has the DNA TGTGCCAGCAGCGGGGAGGGGACGCAGCCCCAGCATTTT.

The V call is TRBV2, the J call TRBJ2-5; 13 bases are shared with TRBD2. Losses at the gene ends were 8 bases for V and 5 bases for J; bases not matched to a gene: 8. Germline lookup yields CDR1 SNHLY and CDR2 FYNNEI. The CDR3 has 15 residues. The CDR3 sequence: CASGPGLAGFETQYF. The DNA for the CDR3 is TGTGCCAGCGGTCCGGGACTAGCGGGATTTGAGACCCAGTACTTC.

The chain combines TRBV19 with TRBJ2-2; D possibly corresponds to TRBD1 (6 bases). V lost 8 bases to trimming and J lost 10 bases, with 23 bases between them. The germline CDR1 and CDR2 sequences are LNHDA and SQIVND (reference sequence). CDR3 length: 15 residues. CDR3: CASDRGGTQHEELFF. For the CDR3, the DNA is TGTGCCAGTGACCGTGGTGGGACACAACACGAGGAGCTGTTTTTT. Using reference TRBV19 and TRBJ2-2 for the parts outside the CDR3, the full variable domain is DGGITQSPKYLFRKEGQNVTLSCEQNLNHDAMYWYRQDPGQGLRLIYYSQIVNDFQKGDIAEGYSVSREKKESFPLTVTSAQKNPTAFYLCASDRGGTQHEELFFGEGSRLTVL.

The CDR3 is CASSLQGQINSPLHF. CDR3 DNA: TGTGCCAGCAGCCTCCAGGGACAGATAAATTCACCCCTCCACTTT. The gene calls are TRBV7-9 and TRBJ1-6; 7 positions agree with TRBD1. Germline CDR1 reads SEHNR; CDR2 reads FQNEAQ (reference sequence). V lost 5 bases and J lost 7; bases outside the gene matches: 8. The CDR3 is 15 residues long.

Only a few counts were recorded for this clone. The chain carries TRBV28 and TRBJ1-4; D is undetermined. The CDR3 length is 12 residues. With 4 bases removed from V and 5 bases from J, the gap between germline ends came to 5 bases. Germline V gene lookup returns CDR1 MDHEN and CDR2 SYDVKM. CDR3: CASSSRNEKLFF. The CDR3 coding sequence is TGTGCCAGCAGTTCGCGAAATGAAAAACTGTTTTTT.

The chain uses TRBV28 and TRBJ1-2; no clear D gene. Trimming shortened V by 1 base and J by 7 bases, and 13 bases separated the two germline ends. CDR1 MDHEN and CDR2 SYDVKM come from the germline V gene. This CDR3 has 14 amino acids. DNA of the CDR3: TGTGCCAGCAGTTTATCTACCCTCGGCAGTGGCTACACCTTC. Translated: CASSLSTLGSGYTF.

A few counts support this clone. CDR3 sequence reads: CASRPGQLGNTIYF. CDR3 nucleotide sequence: TGTGCCAGCAGGCCGGGACAGCTTGGAAACACCATATATTTT. This chain uses TRBV11-2 with TRBJ1-3, with 7 bases lining up with TRBD1. The CDR3 consists of 14 residues. Germline CDR1 is SGHAT and CDR2 is FQNNGV. Trimming cost V 6 bases and J 3 bases; bases outside gene matches: 5.

This chain uses TRBV4-2 with TRBJ1-1; a weak D match, TRBD1 (6 bases). Trimming cost V 2 bases and J 5 bases, with 24 bases left between them. The CDR3 covers 18 residues. The germline CDR1 and CDR2 sequences are LGHNA and YNFKEQ. CDR3 region: CASSQLLNWGGWGTEAFF. CDR3 nucleotides: TGTGCCAGCAGCCAACTCTTGAATTGGGGGGGCTGGGGAACTGAAGCTTTCTTT.

The V call is TRBV7-3, the J call TRBJ1-6; no firm D call. V was pared by 2 bases and J by 10 bases, with 15 bases between. The CDR3 is 15 residues long. The V gene's germline CDR1 is SGHTA and CDR2 FQGTGA. The CDR3 nucleotides are TGTGCCAGCAGCTTAGGGCCCCCTGAAGGATCACCCCTCCACTTT. It codes for CASSLGPPEGSPLHF.

This clone was observed once. The CDR3 DNA sequence: TGTGCCAGCAGCCAGGGACAGGGGGAAGGCTACACCTTC. Translation: CASSQGQGEGYTF. The chain carries TRBV11-1 and TRBJ1-2, with TRBD1 matching 11 bases. J lost 8 bases, V lost 5 bases, and 4 bases had no gene match. CDR3 length equals 13 residues. The germline gives CDR1 SGHAT, CDR2 FQDESV (reference sequence). Combining the CDR3 with reference TRBV11-1 and TRBJ1-2 gives the whole variable domain EAEVAQSPRYKITEKSQAVAFWCDPISGHATLYWYRQILGQGPELLVQFQDESVVDDSQLPKDRFSAERLKGVDSTLKIQPAELGDSAMYLCASSQGQGEGYTFGSGTRLTVV.

CDR3 in amino acids: CASSTALGTGGNQPQHF. CDR3 nucleotide sequence: TGTGCCAGCAGTACAGCGCTCGGGACAGGGGGCAATCAGCCCCAGCATTTT. This chain links TRBV28 with TRBJ1-5, with 10 nucleotides matching TRBD1. With V trimmed by 5 bases and J by 2 bases, 9 bases remained unmatched. The CDR3 is made up of 17 amino acids. Germline V CDR1 and CDR2: MDHEN, SYDVKM.

There are a few counts of this clone. One end of the junction does not line up with germline, which may come from a read error. V and J are TRBV7-7 and TRBJ2-7; D tentatively fits TRBD1 or TRBD2 (6 bases each). Germline-derived CDR1 and CDR2 are SSHAT and FNYEAQ (reference sequence). The CDR3 totals 16 residues. Written as DNA, the CDR3 is TGTGCTAGCAGCTTAGCGTGGGGGGCAATACCCTACGAGCAGTACTTC. Translation: CASSLAWGAIPYEQYF.

The gene calls are TRBV7-9 and TRBJ2-7; 9 bases are a match to TRBD2. With V trimmed by 4 bases and J by 4 bases, 8 bases remained unmatched. CDR3 size: 15 residues. Germline V CDR1 and CDR2: SEHNR, FQNEAQ (reference sequence). The CDR3 DNA follows: TGTGCCAGCAGCTCCCCTAGCGGGATGGTGTACGAGCAGTACTTC. Protein product: CASSSPSGMVYEQYF. Complete variable domain (other parts from reference TRBV7-9 and TRBJ2-7): DTGVSQNPRHKITKRGQNVTFRCDPISEHNRLYWYRQTLGQGPEFLTYFQNEAQLEKSRLLSDRFSAERPKGSFSTLEIQRTEQGDSAMYLCASSSPSGMVYEQYFGPGTRLTVT.

The chain joins TRBV13 to TRBJ2-7; D not resolved. The V gene's germline CDR1 is PRHDT and CDR2 FYEKMQ (reference sequence). The CDR3 totals 14 residues. V was pared by 0 bases and J by 12 bases, with 18 bases between. CDR3 bases: TGTGCCAGCAGCTTAGGCCTAAAGTCCCCTAAGGGGTACTTC. Encoded protein: CASSLGLKSPKGYF.

The chain links TRBV29-1 to TRBJ2-3, with no clear D. The CDR3 has 15 amino acids. V was shortened by 5 bases and J by 7 bases, with 22 bases between the two germline ends. CDR1 SQVTM and CDR2 ANQGSEA come from the germline V gene. The CDR3, as DNA: TGCAGCGTTCGCCCCGGACCCCAAATTGGAAATACGCAGTATTTT. This codes for CSVRPGPQIGNTQYF.

This chain uses TRBV7-3 with TRBJ2-7, with 8 positions matching TRBD2. CDR1 and CDR2 from the germline V gene are SGHTA and FQGTGA. The CDR3 contains 14 residues. With 5 bases clipped from V and 4 bases from J, the junction kept 7 bases outside the gene matches. CDR3 sequence reads: CASSPNGGEYEQYF. Written as DNA, the CDR3 is TGTGCCAGCAGCCCAAACGGGGGGGAATACGAGCAGTACTTC.

The chain employs TRBV10-1 and TRBJ1-5, with 9 positions matching TRBD1. CDR3 length equals 14 residues. V shed 4 bases, J shed 6 bases, and the junction held 4 bases outside the gene matches. Germline V gives CDR1 WNHNN, CDR2 SYGVQD (reference sequence). CDR3: CASSGTGVSQPQHF. The CDR3 DNA sequence: TGCGCCAGCAGTGGGACAGGGGTGAGTCAGCCCCAGCATTTT.

This clone was counted only a few times. The V call is TRBV6-6, the J call TRBJ2-7; 12 positions agree with TRBD1. The junction had 10 bases not matched to a gene; V was cut back by 5 bases and J by 2 bases. This CDR3 is built from 17 residues. CDR1 MNHNY and CDR2 SVGAGI come from the germline V gene (reference sequence). The chain's CDR3 is CASSLGTGGYEAYEQYF. CDR3 DNA sequence: TGTGCCAGCAGTCTTGGGACAGGGGGCTATGAGGCCTACGAGCAGTACTTC.

This chain links TRBV7-8 with TRBJ2-5; possible D gene TRBD1, 5 bases. CDR1 and CDR2 (germline): SGHVS, FQNEAQ. With 3 bases removed from V and 4 bases from J, the gap between germline ends came to 21 bases. The CDR3 has 17 residues. This CDR3 reads CASSFGGQNRWGETQYF. The CDR3 DNA follows: TGTGCCAGCAGCTTCGGTGGGCAGAACAGGTGGGGAGAGACCCAGTACTTC.

V gene TRBV24-1 combines with J gene TRBJ1-2; D gene ambiguous. This CDR3 is 13 amino acids long. Per germline, CDR1 KGHDR and CDR2 SFDVKD. V lost 5 bases and J 8 bases, leaving 14 bases between the germline ends. For the CDR3, the DNA is TGTGCCACCAGTGTATCCGAGGGCGGGGGCTACACCTTC. This encodes CATSVSEGGGYTF.

The J gene is TRBJ2-7, the V gene TRBV9; D ambiguous. The V end was cut by 4 bases, the J end by 2 bases, with 16 bases between. The CDR3 contains 15 residues. CDR1 and CDR2 (germline): SGDLS, YYNGEE. The CDR3 protein is CASSPVSGSTYEQYF. As DNA, the CDR3 is TGTGCCAGCAGCCCTGTGTCGGGTTCAACCTACGAGCAGTACTTC.